Listed here are 7 T cell receptor beta chains from one sample, sequenced in a study of T cell clones after liver transplantation. Assay used: immunoSEQ multiplex PCR; TCRdb lists only in-frame clones, some missing. This repertoire shows 85,000 to 130,000 clones, around four fifths found once; its top ten account for over 0.75%. The input for sequencing was CD4+ T cells from blood, taken before liver transplant. These receptors all stem from a human donor who received a liver transplant.

V gene TRBV28 combines with J gene TRBJ1-4, with unresolved D. Germline lookup yields CDR1 MDHEN and CDR2 SYDVKM. V lost 3 bases and J 7 bases, leaving 9 bases between the germline ends. The CDR3 is 13 amino acids. CDR3 nucleotide sequence: TGTGCCAGCAGTTTCGGCAGGACTGAAAAACTGTTTTTT. Translating it yields CASSFGRTEKLFF.

The rearrangement links TRBV28 to TRBJ1-2, with 7 bases fitting TRBD1. The CDR3 sequence is 14 residues long. V lost 6 bases and J lost 7; bases outside the gene matches: 11. Germline V gene lookup returns CDR1 MDHEN and CDR2 SYDVKM. CDR3 in amino acids: CASRSTGERAGYTF. CDR3 DNA: TGTGCCAGCAGATCAACAGGGGAAAGGGCTGGCTACACCTTC.

This sequence joins TRBV7-8 and TRBJ2-2; D unresolved. The germline V and J ends were trimmed by 5 bases and 7 bases, with 17 bases remaining between them. CDR3 length: 15 residues. The V gene's germline CDR1 is SGHVS and CDR2 FQNEAQ. The CDR3 DNA sequence: TGTGCCAGCAGCCGTGACGGCAGGCCAAACGGGGAGCTGTTTTTT. This translates into CASSRDGRPNGELFF.

The genes are TRBV5-1 and TRBJ2-1; 8 nucleotides match TRBD2. J lost 5 bases, V lost 5 bases, and 9 bases had no gene match. CDR1 is SGHRS, CDR2 YFSETQ, per germline. CDR3 length: 15 residues. The CDR3 DNA reads as TGCGCCAGCAGGGTGGCCGGGACTAGAAACAATGAGCAGTTCTTC. Translated, it gives CASRVAGTRNNEQFF. Filled out from reference TRBV5-1 and TRBJ2-1, the complete variable domain reads KAGVTQTPRYLIKTRGQQVTLSCSPISGHRSVSWYQQTPGQGLQFLFEYFSETQRNKGNFPGRFSGRQFSNSRSEMNVSTLELGDSALYLCASRVAGTRNNEQFFGPGTRLTVL.

The chain combines TRBV5-4 with TRBJ2-7; a possible D gene is TRBD1 (6 bases). Germline CDR1 is SGHNT and CDR2 is YYREEE (reference sequence). V lost 5 bases to trimming and J lost 7 bases, with 19 bases between them. This CDR3 is 14 amino acids long. CDR3 loop: CASSWPGASGEQYF. The DNA of the CDR3 is TGTGCCAGCAGTTGGCCAGGGGCCTCCGGGGAGCAGTACTTC. Filled out from reference TRBV5-4 and TRBJ2-7, the complete variable domain reads ETGVTQSPTHLIKTRGQQVTLRCSSQSGHNTVSWYQQALGQGPQFIFQYYREEENGRGNFPPRFSGLQFPNYSSELNVNALELDDSALYLCASSWPGASGEQYFGPGTRLTVT.

Ten or more counts support this clone. This chain joins TRBV29-1 and TRBJ1-1; no reliable D call. The CDR3 is 10 amino acids. V was shortened by 5 bases and J by 3 bases, with 4 bases between the two germline ends. Germline V gives CDR1 SQVTM, CDR2 ANQGSEA. CDR3 sequence reads: CSVMYTEAFF. As DNA, the CDR3 is TGCAGCGTTATGTACACTGAAGCTTTCTTT.

This clone was observed a single time. The rearrangement joins TRBV18 to TRBJ2-5; 7 positions match TRBD1. V lost 3 bases and J lost 0; bases outside the gene matches: 4. Germline lookup yields CDR1 KGHSH and CDR2 LQKENI. The CDR3 loop spans 15 amino acids. CDR3 protein: CASSPGDSHQETQYF. As DNA, the CDR3 is TGTGCCAGCTCACCGGGGGACAGCCACCAAGAGACCCAGTACTTC.